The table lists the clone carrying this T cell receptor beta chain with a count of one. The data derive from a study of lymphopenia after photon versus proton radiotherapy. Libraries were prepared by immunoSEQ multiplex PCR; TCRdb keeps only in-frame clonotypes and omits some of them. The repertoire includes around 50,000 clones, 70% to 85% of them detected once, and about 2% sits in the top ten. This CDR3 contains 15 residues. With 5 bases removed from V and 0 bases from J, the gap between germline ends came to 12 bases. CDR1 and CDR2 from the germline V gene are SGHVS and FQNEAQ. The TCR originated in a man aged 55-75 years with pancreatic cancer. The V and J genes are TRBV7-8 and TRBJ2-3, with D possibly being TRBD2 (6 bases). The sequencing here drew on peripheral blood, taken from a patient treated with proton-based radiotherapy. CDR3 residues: CASSTSTASTDTQYF. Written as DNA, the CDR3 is TGTGCCAGCAGCACTAGCACGGCGAGCACAGATACGCAGTATTTT.